The source of this TCR beta chain is a study of blood T cell repertoires in COVID-19 (dated by TCRdb to the early 2020s). About the investigation overall: Samples from collaborators originated in the United States, Italy and Spain and spanned both the acute and convalescent phases of COVID-19. The sample metadata nearly always contained a de-identified subject ID, COVID-19 status, age in years and sex. The repertoires were made available in a free public database intended to serve as a resource for research on the immune response to SARS-CoV-2. The prospective study material was composed of cDNA or gDNA derived from T cells, B-cell-depleted T cells, or PBMCs. Samples came from the ongoing ImmuneRACE study (first 160 participants) plus 1,254 subjects from 6 global collaborators. Where HLA class I and class II types were available, the types were taken from metadata supplied by the sample provider, not from assay-based typing. The dataset comprised deeply sampled blood TCRbeta repertoires from subjects exposed to, actively infected with, or recovered from COVID-19. Broader findings and caveats from the paper: The quantity of clinical and demographic metadata differed by source and by participant and was supplied without curation.

Whole blood was collected in K2EDTA tubes by collaborating institutions according to the institutions' own protocols. For TCRbeta analysis, collaborators shipped samples in one of three forms: frozen whole blood, isolated PBMCs, or DNA extracted from either of those sample types. As regards this clone: Its recognized antigen is unknown. No base qualities exist here, and no much larger clone lies one base off it.

The immunoSEQ Assay, a bias-controlled multiplex PCR, was used to amplify TCRbeta CDR3 regions from genomic DNA. The study's own analysis went as follows. Nucleated cell counts per sample were estimated from amplification of reference gene primers within the assay. To quantify the absolute abundance of each unique TCRbeta CDR3 rearrangement, sequence reads were collapsed and filtered. For each sample, productive Simpson clonality was calculated by taking the square root of Simpson's diversity index across productive rearrangements. The table comes from immuneACCESS by way of TCRdb, which keeps in-frame sequences with V and J called. Part of the clones is missing from these tables; in studies checked, under half for an unresolved V gene and the rest for unknown reasons. V, J and clone size derive from that table, while D and trimming were established from the DNA sequence. This sample comprises about 43,000 clones, 86% of them detected only once. The ten largest clones add up to around 8.5% of the sample.

Trimmed from V: 0 bases; trimmed from J: 4 bases; junction bases lacking a gene match: 8. The CDR3 starts with the cysteine, ends with the phenylalanine, and has 17 residues. Only the CDR3 DNA is retained, 51 bases long and in frame from the first base. CDR1 SGDLS and CDR2 YYNGEE were looked up in the germline V gene. The sequence came from a human donor in a cohort sampled during active COVID-19. The chain was built from TRBV9 and TRBJ1-4; 8 of the junction bases match TRBD1. Sequenced: peripheral blood. The CDR3 here reads CASSVADGQGFNEKLFF. The nucleotide sequence is given as TGTGCCAGCAGCGTAGCCGACGGACAGGGCTTTAATGAAAAACTGTTTTTT.